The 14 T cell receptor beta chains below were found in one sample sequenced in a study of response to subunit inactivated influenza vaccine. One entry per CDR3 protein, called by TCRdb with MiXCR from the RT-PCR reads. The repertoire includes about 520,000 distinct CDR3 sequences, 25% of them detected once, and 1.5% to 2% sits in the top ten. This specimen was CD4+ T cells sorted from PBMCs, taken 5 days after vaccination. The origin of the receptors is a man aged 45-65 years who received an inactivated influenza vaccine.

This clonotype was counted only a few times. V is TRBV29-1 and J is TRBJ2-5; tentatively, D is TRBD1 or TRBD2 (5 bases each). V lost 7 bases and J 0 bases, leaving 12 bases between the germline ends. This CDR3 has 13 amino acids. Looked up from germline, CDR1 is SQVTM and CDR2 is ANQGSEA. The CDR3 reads CSAKWGYQETQYF. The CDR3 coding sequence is TGCAGCGCGAAATGGGGGTACCAAGAGACCCAGTACTTC.

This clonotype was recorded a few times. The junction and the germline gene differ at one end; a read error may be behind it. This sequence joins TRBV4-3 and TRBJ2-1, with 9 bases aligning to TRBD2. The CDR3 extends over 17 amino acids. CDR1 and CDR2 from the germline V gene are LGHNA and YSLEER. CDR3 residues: CASSQAVKAGGSDEQFF. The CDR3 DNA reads TGCGCCAGCAGTCAAGCGGTAAAAGCGGGAGGATCCGATGAGCAGTTCTTC.

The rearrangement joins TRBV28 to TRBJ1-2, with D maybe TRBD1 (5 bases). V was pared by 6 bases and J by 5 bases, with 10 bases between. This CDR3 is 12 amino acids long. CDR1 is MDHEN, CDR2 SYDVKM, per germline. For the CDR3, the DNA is TGTGCCAGCAGACCCGGGACTTATGGCTACACCTTC. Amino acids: CASRPGTYGYTF.

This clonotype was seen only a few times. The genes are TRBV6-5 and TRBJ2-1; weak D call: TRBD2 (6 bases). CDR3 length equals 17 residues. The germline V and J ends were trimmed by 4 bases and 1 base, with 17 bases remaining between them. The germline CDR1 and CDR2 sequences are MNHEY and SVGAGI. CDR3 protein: CASSSIVARGSYNEQFF. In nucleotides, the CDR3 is TGTGCCAGCAGTTCCATCGTAGCGCGGGGATCCTACAATGAGCAGTTCTTC.

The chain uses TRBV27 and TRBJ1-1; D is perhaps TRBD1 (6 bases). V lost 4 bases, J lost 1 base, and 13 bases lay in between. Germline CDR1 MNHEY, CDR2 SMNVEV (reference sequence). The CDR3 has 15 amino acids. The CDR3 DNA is TGTGCCAGCAGTTACCGGGGGCTGACGAACACTGAAGCTTTCTTT. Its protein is CASSYRGLTNTEAFF.

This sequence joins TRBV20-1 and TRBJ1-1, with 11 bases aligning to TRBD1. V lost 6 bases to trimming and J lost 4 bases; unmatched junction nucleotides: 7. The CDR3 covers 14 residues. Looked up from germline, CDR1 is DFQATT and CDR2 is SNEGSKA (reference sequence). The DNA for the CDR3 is TGCAGTGCCAGCGACGGACAGGGGGCCACTGAAGCTTTCTTT. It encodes CSASDGQGATEAFF.

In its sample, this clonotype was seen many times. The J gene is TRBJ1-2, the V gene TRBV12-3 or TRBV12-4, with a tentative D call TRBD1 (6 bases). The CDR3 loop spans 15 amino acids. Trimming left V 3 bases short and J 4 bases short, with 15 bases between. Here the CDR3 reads CASSLFRGAGYGYTF. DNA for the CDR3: TGTGCCAGCAGTTTGTTCCGGGGGGCTGGCTATGGCTACACCTTC.

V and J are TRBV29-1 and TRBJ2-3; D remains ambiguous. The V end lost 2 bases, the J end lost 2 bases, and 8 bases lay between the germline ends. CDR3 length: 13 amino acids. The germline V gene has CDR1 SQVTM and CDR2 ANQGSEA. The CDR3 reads CSVEKDSTDTQYF. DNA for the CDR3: TGCAGCGTTGAAAAGGATTCCACAGATACGCAGTATTTT.

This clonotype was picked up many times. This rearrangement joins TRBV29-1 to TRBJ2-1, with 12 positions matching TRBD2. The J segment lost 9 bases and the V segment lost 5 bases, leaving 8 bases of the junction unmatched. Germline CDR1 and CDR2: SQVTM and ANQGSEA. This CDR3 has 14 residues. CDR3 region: CSVLAGGPEGEQFF. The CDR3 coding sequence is TGCAGCGTTCTAGCGGGAGGGCCAGAGGGTGAGCAGTTCTTC.

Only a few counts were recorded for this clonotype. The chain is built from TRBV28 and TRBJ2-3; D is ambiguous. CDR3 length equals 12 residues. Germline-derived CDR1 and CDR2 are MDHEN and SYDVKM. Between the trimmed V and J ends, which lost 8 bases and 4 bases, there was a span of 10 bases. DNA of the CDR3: TGTGCCAGCCGACTTACTCCAGATACGCAGTATTTT. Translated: CASRLTPDTQYF.

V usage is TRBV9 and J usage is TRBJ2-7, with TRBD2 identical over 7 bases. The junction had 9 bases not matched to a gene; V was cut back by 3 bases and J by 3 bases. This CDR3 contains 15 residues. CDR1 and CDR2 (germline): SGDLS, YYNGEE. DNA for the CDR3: TGTGCCAGCAGCGCCCATAGCGGGCTCGACTACGAGCAGTACTTC. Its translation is CASSAHSGLDYEQYF.

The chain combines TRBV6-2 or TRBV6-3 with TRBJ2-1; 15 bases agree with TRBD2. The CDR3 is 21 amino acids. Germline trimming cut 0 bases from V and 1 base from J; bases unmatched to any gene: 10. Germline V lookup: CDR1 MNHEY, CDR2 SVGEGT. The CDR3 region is CASSYSKVPGTSGRSYNEQFF. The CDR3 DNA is TGTGCCAGCAGTTACTCGAAGGTACCGGGGACTAGCGGGAGGTCCTACAATGAGCAGTTCTTC.

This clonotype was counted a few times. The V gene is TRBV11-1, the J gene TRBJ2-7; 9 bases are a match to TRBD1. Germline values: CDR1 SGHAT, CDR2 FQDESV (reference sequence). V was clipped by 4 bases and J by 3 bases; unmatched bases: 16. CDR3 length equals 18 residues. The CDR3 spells CASSSPAGAGQGFYEQYF. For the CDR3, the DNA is TGTGCCAGCAGCTCGCCGGCGGGAGCGGGACAGGGATTCTACGAGCAGTACTTC.

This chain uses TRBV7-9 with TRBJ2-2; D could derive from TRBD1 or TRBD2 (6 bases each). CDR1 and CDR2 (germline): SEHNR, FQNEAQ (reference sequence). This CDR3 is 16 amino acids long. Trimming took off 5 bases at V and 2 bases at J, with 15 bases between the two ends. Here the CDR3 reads CASSGQGRINTGELFF. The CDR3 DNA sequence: TGTGCCAGCAGCGGGCAGGGGAGGATAAACACCGGGGAGCTGTTTTTT. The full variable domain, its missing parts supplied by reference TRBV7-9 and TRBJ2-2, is DTGVSQNPRHKITKRGQNVTFRCDPISEHNRLYWYRQTLGQGPEFLTYFQNEAQLEKSRLLSDRFSAERPKGSFSTLEIQRTEQGDSAMYLCASSGQGRINTGELFFGEGSRLTVL.